The 8 T cell receptor beta chains listed next were all sequenced from one sample in a study of technical replicates of blood from a few donors. TCRdb keeps only in-frame clones here, not all; method: immunoSEQ multiplex PCR. Of tens of thousands of clones listed, about nine tenths were seen once; the top ten hold 0.3% to 0.4%. The sample was T cells isolated from PBMCs. All receptors come from a human donor in good health. Some clones in this sample may be carry-over from other donors' samples.

The chain combines TRBV2 with TRBJ2-5; the match to TRBD2 covers 7 bases. CDR3 size: 15 residues. Germline lookup yields CDR1 SNHLY and CDR2 FYNNEI. V gave up 3 bases and J gave up 4 bases; unmatched junction bases: 8. The CDR3 reads CASSESSGGLETQYF. For the CDR3, the DNA is TGTGCCAGCAGTGAGTCTAGCGGCGGCTTAGAGACCCAGTACTTC.

The rearrangement joins TRBV15 to TRBJ2-1; tentatively, D is TRBD2 (6 bases). The CDR3 is 12 amino acids. CDR1 and CDR2 (germline): LNHNV, YYDKDF (reference sequence). V lost 0 bases and J 15 bases, leaving 12 bases between the germline ends. This CDR3 is CATSRDAGRGFF. DNA of the CDR3: TGTGCCACCAGCAGAGATGCGGGGCGGGGGTTCTTC.

This chain joins TRBV5-1 and TRBJ1-3, with 7 bases fitting TRBD1. CDR1 and CDR2 (germline): SGHRS, YFSETQ. The CDR3 sequence is 16 residues long. With 2 bases clipped from V and 1 base from J, the junction kept 6 bases outside the gene matches. The CDR3 DNA follows: TGCGCCAGCAGCTTACGGCCAGGGGGATCTGGAAACACCATATATTTT. It yields the protein CASSLRPGGSGNTIYF.

Only one count was recorded for this clone. The chain combines TRBV15 with TRBJ1-4; D is unclear. V lost 6 bases, J lost 5 bases, and 7 bases lay in between. Germline CDR1 reads LNHNV; CDR2 reads YYDKDF (reference sequence). CDR3 length: 12 amino acids. The CDR3 DNA sequence: TGTGCCACCAGGAGGTGGAATGAAAAACTGTTTTTT. Protein sequence: CATRRWNEKLFF.

The chain uses TRBV29-1 and TRBJ2-2, with TRBD1 matching 8 bases. Germline V gives CDR1 SQVTM, CDR2 ANQGSEA. This CDR3 is 15 amino acids long. With V trimmed by 6 bases and J by 2 bases, 8 bases remained unmatched. CDR3: CSVESDRGNTGELFF. In nucleotides, the CDR3 is TGCAGCGTCGAATCCGACAGGGGAAACACCGGGGAGCTGTTTTTT.

Of note for this clone: One junction end disagrees with the germline gene, perhaps due to a read error. The V and J genes are TRBV11-2 and TRBJ2-4, with D possibly matching TRBD2 (6 bases). The CDR3 extends over 12 amino acids. Germline CDR1 SGHAT, CDR2 FQNNGV. For the CDR3, the DNA is TGTGCCAGCAGCTTTACCGGGGGATCTTTGGGGTTC. It codes for CASSFTGGSLGF.

This chain uses TRBV7-6 with TRBJ2-5; D may be TRBD1 (5 bases). V lost 1 base, J lost 4 bases, and 16 bases lay in between. This CDR3 contains 16 residues. CDR1 SGHVS and CDR2 FNYEAQ come from the germline V gene. This CDR3 reads CASSLEGNGAGETQYF. The CDR3, as DNA: TGTGCCAGCAGCTTAGAGGGGAATGGTGCTGGAGAGACCCAGTACTTC.

The chain is built from TRBV5-1 and TRBJ2-7; D uncertain. The CDR3 contains 13 residues. V was cut by 4 bases and J by 4 bases, with 12 bases left in between. Looked up from germline, CDR1 is SGHRS and CDR2 is YFSETQ. The CDR3 loop reads CASSGLTGYEQYF. The CDR3 DNA follows: TGCGCCAGCAGCGGATTGACTGGATACGAGCAGTACTTC.